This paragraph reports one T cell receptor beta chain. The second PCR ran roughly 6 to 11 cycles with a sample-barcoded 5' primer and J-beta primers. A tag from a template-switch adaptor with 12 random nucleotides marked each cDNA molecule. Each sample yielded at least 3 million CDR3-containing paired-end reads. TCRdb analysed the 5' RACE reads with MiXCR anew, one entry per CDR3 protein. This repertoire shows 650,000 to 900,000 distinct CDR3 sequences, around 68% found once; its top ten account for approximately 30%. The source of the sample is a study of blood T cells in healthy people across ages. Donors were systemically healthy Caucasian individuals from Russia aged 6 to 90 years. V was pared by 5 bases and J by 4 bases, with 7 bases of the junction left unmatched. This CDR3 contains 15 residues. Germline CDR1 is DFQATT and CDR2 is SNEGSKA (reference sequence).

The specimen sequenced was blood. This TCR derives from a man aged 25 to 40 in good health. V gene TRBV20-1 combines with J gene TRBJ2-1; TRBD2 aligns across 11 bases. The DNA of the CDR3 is TGCAGTGCTTCGGATAGCGGGGGGGCTTACAATGAGCAGTTCTTC. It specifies CSASDSGGAYNEQFF.